This T cell receptor beta chain was recorded in a study of T cells in tuberculosis. Turning to the study itself: Samples predate treatment or fall within its first 7 days.

Study observations and caveats: A GMM-specific repertoire classifier reached roughly 87% accuracy, AUROC 0.90. Active tuberculosis patients had shorter CDR3-alpha; the beta difference was nonsignificant.

With regard to this clone: The antigen is not known.

Sequencing was performed with immunoSEQ multiplex PCR; in TCRdb, only in-frame clones are kept and a portion is missing. The sample has tens of thousands of clones, over 90% seen once. This CDR3 has 13 residues. Trimming shortened V by 6 bases and J by 7 bases, and 16 bases separated the two germline ends. Germline V gene sequence: CDR1 SGHVS, CDR2 FQNEAQ. Indicated time point: new active TB diagnosis, blood taken before or within 7 days of starting treatment. This chain links TRBV7-8 with TRBJ2-7; D remains ambiguous. This specimen consisted of PBMCs, obtained at tuberculosis diagnosis. This receptor was taken from an adult with tuberculosis. This CDR3 reads CASSAQVVSEQYF. The CDR3 bases are TGTGCCAGCAGTGCCCAGGTGGTAAGTGAGCAGTACTTC. Combining the CDR3 with reference TRBV7-8 and TRBJ2-7 gives the whole variable domain GAGVSQSPRYKVAKRGQDVALRCDPISGHVSLFWYQQALGQGPEFLTYFQNEAQLDKSGLPSDRFFAERPEGSVSTLKIQRTQQEDSAVYLCASSAQVVSEQYFGPGTRLTVT.